Below are 15 T cell receptor beta chains sequenced from a single sample in a study of CD4 T cells in relation to SARS-CoV-2 and coronaviruses. CD4+ T cells from unexposed donors were obtained before the COVID-19 pandemic (2011-2018). CD4+ T cells were isolated from the cells after less than 13 days of culture. Profiled with immunoSEQ multiplex PCR; TCRdb holds only in-frame clones, not every one. The sample lists 23,000 or so clones, about three quarters occurring once. No antigen has been identified for these receptors. The sample consisted of CD4+ T cells from PBMCs, cultured in vitro. The receptors derive from a human donor in good health.

The sample holds one count of this clone. J is TRBJ2-3 and V is TRBV14; 9 nucleotides match TRBD2. The CDR3 runs 14 residues. Germline CDR1 is SGHDN and CDR2 is FVKESK. The ends lost 8 bases at V and 8 bases at J; junction bases unmatched: 11. CDR3: CASSAGAREGTQYF. The CDR3 DNA reads TGTGCCAGCTCTGCAGGGGCGCGGGAGGGTACGCAGTATTTT. The whole variable domain, filled in from reference TRBV14 and TRBJ2-3, reads EAGVTQFPSHSVIEKGQTVTLRCDPISGHDNLYWYRRVMGKEIKFLLHFVKESKQDESGMPNNRFLAERTGGTYSTLKVQPAELEDSGVYFCASSAGAREGTQYFGPGTRLTVL.

V gene TRBV6-2 or TRBV6-3 combines with J gene TRBJ1-1; possible D gene TRBD1, 5 bases. Germline V gene sequence: CDR1 MNHEY, CDR2 SVGEGT. The CDR3 covers 13 residues. V lost 5 bases and J lost 10, with 17 bases in between. The CDR3 sequence: CASSQGPVIGAFF. In DNA form, the CDR3 reads TGTGCCAGCAGTCAGGGACCGGTTATAGGAGCTTTCTTT.

V usage is TRBV24-1 and J usage is TRBJ1-2; D is ambiguous. This CDR3 contains 15 residues. CDR1 and CDR2 from the germline V gene are KGHDR and SFDVKD. Trimming pared 7 bases from V and 1 base from J, leaving 15 bases between. The CDR3 protein is CATRGSDDNNYGYTF. CDR3 in DNA: TGTGCCACCAGAGGCTCGGACGACAATAACTATGGCTACACCTTC.

DNA for the CDR3: TGTGCCAGCAGCTCCCCTATCCTAACAGGGAATCAGCCCCAGCATTTT. Its protein is CASSSPILTGNQPQHF. The V call is TRBV6-6, the J call TRBJ1-5, with D possibly being TRBD1 (6 bases). Germline CDR1 reads MNHNY; CDR2 reads SVGAGI (reference sequence). The CDR3 sequence is 16 residues long. Trimming cost V 6 bases and J 4 bases, with 19 bases left between them.

This clone appeared a few times. DNA of the CDR3: TGTGCCAGCTCTGCCCAGGGAAGTTACATGGAGACCCAGTACTTC. Encoded protein: CASSAQGSYMETQYF. This rearrangement joins TRBV6-5 to TRBJ2-5, with D possibly TRBD1 on 5 matching bases. V was cut by 8 bases and J by 5 bases, with 21 bases left in between. The CDR3 is made up of 15 amino acids. Germline V gene lookup returns CDR1 MNHEY and CDR2 SVGAGI.

In this sample, this clone turned up a few times. The gene calls are TRBV19 and TRBJ1-1; D uncertain. The germline V gene encodes CDR1 LNHDA and CDR2 SQIVND (reference sequence). The V end lost 11 bases, the J end lost 1 base, and 8 bases lay between the germline ends. The CDR3 loop spans 11 amino acids. The CDR3 DNA follows: TGTGCCTCAACGGAGAACACTGAAGCTTTCTTT. Its translation: CASTENTEAFF.

The rearrangement uses TRBV5-4 and TRBJ2-2; 9 nucleotides line up with TRBD1. Trimming at V came to 3 bases and at J to 6 bases, leaving 3 bases not matched to a gene. The length of the CDR3 is 14 residues. CDR1 is SGHNT, CDR2 YYREEE, per germline (reference sequence). This chain's CDR3 is CASSWDRVAGELFF. CDR3 sequence (DNA): TGTGCCAGCAGCTGGGACAGGGTGGCCGGGGAGCTGTTTTTT.

This chain connects TRBV3-1 (or the pseudogene TRBV3-2) to TRBJ1-1, with 8 bases aligning to TRBD1. Germline V lookup: CDR1 LGHDT, CDR2 YNNKEL (reference sequence). The CDR3 length is 14 residues. The ends lost 4 bases at V and 7 bases at J; junction bases unmatched: 8. The CDR3 spells CASSLRTGFNEAFF. In DNA, the CDR3 is TGTGCCAGCAGCCTTCGGACAGGGTTTAATGAAGCTTTCTTT.

The rearrangement uses TRBV18 and TRBJ2-7; perhaps TRBD2 as D (6 bases). Trimming pared 3 bases from V and 0 bases from J, leaving 9 bases between. Germline values: CDR1 KGHSH, CDR2 LQKENI. There are 14 residues in the CDR3. The CDR3 DNA sequence: TGTGCCAGCTCACCGAGCGGGCCCTCCTACGAGCAGTACTTC. Protein: CASSPSGPSYEQYF.

The V and J genes are TRBV15 and TRBJ2-1, with D uncertain. Germline lookup yields CDR1 LNHNV and CDR2 YYDKDF (reference sequence). Trimming cost V 0 bases and J 9 bases, with 21 bases left between them. The CDR3 covers 17 residues. The CDR3 here is CATSRDRPAPVEGEQFF. In DNA form, the CDR3 reads TGTGCCACCAGCAGAGATCGACCAGCACCGGTCGAAGGTGAGCAGTTCTTC.

About this clone: This may arise from a read error, as a much more abundant clone is one base away. The V and J genes are TRBV6-2 or TRBV6-3 and TRBJ2-2; unclear D gene. Germline V lookup: CDR1 MNHEY, CDR2 SVGEGT. This CDR3 has 13 residues. Between the trimmed V and J ends, which lost 2 bases and 3 bases, there was a span of 4 bases. CDR3 amino acids: CASSYRDTGELFF. For the CDR3, the DNA is TGTGCCAGCAGTTACAGGGACACCGGGGAGCTGTTTTTT.

The V and J genes are TRBV19 and TRBJ1-2; possible D gene TRBD1, 5 bases. Germline values: CDR1 LNHDA, CDR2 SQIVND (reference sequence). The CDR3 runs 15 residues. V was trimmed by 7 bases and J by 8 bases, leaving 23 bases between them. The CDR3 is CASTAPGQGVSGYTF. CDR3 bases: TGTGCCAGTACCGCCCCCGGCCAGGGAGTTAGCGGCTACACCTTC.

This clone was counted once. J is TRBJ1-4 and V is TRBV28; no clear D gene. Germline CDR1 and CDR2: MDHEN and SYDVKM. Trimming took off 6 bases at V and 8 bases at J, with 16 bases between the two ends. The CDR3 length is 14 residues. CDR3 protein: CASRRTERGEKLFF. The CDR3, as DNA: TGTGCCAGCAGGCGGACTGAACGGGGAGAAAAACTGTTTTTT.

A single count supports this clone. The DNA of the CDR3 is TGTGCCAGCTCACCCCTAGGGGGCACTGAAGCTTTCTTT. Translation gives CASSPLGGTEAFF. The gene calls are TRBV18 and TRBJ1-1, with D tentatively TRBD1 (6 bases). The ends were cut back, 3 bases at V and 4 bases at J, with 9 bases in the middle. The CDR3 is 13 residues long. Germline V lookup: CDR1 KGHSH, CDR2 LQKENI.

This chain connects TRBV28 to TRBJ1-2; no definite D call. With 5 bases removed from V and 7 bases from J, the gap between germline ends came to 17 bases. Germline V CDR1 and CDR2: MDHEN, SYDVKM. The CDR3 extends over 14 amino acids. The CDR3 reads CASSPRGTSGGYTF. The CDR3 region has the DNA TGTGCCAGCAGTCCCCGTGGTACTTCGGGTGGCTACACCTTC.